This record looks at one T cell receptor (beta chain) sequence and its context. This CDR3 is also generated by other DNA sequences in the sample. Clones were sequenced by immunoSEQ multiplex PCR, and TCRdb holds only the in-frame ones, with some missing. The sample includes approximately 300,000 clones, 75% to 90% of them seen just once. J was trimmed by 4 bases and V by 5 bases; bases with no gene match: 5. The CDR3 has 14 amino acids. Germline CDR1 is MDHEN and CDR2 is SYDVKM. The source of the sample is a study of blood T cell repertoires in COVID-19. The V gene is TRBV28, the J gene TRBJ1-2; 9 bases are a match to TRBD1. The receptor was derived from a woman in her thirties who had recovered from COVID-19. Sequenced material: PBMCs or T cells enriched from blood (not recorded which). The CDR3 reads CASSPGTGTYGYTF. CDR3 sequence (DNA): TGTGCCAGCAGTCCCGGGACAGGGACCTATGGCTACACCTTC.